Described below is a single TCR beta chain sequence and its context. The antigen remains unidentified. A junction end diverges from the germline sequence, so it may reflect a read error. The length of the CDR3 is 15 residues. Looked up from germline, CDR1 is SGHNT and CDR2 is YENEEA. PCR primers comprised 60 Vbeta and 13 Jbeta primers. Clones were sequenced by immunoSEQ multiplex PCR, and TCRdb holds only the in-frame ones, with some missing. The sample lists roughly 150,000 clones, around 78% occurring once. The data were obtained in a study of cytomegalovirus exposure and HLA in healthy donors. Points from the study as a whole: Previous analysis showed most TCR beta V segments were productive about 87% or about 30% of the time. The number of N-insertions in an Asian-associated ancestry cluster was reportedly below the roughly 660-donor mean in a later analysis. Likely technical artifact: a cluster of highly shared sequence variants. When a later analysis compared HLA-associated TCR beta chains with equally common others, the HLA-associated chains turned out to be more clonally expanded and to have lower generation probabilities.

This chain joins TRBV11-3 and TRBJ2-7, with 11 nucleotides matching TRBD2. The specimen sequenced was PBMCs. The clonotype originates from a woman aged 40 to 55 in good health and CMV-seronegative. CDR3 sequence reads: CASSSAGTSGYQQYF. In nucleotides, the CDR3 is TGTGCCAGCAGCTCCGCCGGGACTAGCGGCTACCAGCAGTACTTC. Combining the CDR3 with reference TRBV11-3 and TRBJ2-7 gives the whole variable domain EAGVVQSPRYKIIEKKQPVAFWCNPISGHNTLYWYLQNLGQGPELLIRYENEEAVDDSQLPKDRFSAERLKGVDSTLKIQPAELGDSAVYLCASSSAGTSGYQQYFGPGTRLTVT.